The T cell receptor beta chain described here comes from a study of blood T cell repertoires in COVID-19. Study-level background: Sources were T cells, B-cell-depleted T cells, or PBMCs; the material itself was cDNA or gDNA.

The V segment lost 4 bases and the J segment 3 bases; nucleotides outside the gene matches: 5. The CDR3 is made up of 14 amino acids. Germline V gene data show CDR1 as MNHNY and CDR2 as SVGAGI (reference sequence). Grouping used clinical history reported by participants in a survey and questionnaire. The study counted Cohort 3 donors as recovered given two negative PCRs, clearance, or symptom resolution. As handled by the study authors: Counts of nucleated cells, estimated from reference gene primer amplification, were obtained. Produced via immunoSEQ multiplex PCR; TCRdb's table is partial and in-frame only. V and J calls plus clone size are reproduced from that table; the DNA served to infer D and trimming. Of 200,000 to 250,000 clones listed, approximately 80% are singletons.

This chain connects TRBV6-6 to TRBJ1-2, with TRBD1 identical over 7 bases. The TCR was taken from a man aged 55 to 70 who had recovered from COVID-19. Sequences were obtained from PBMCs or T cells enriched from blood (not recorded which). The CDR3 is CASSLQTGDYGYTF. The CDR3 DNA reads as TGTGCCAGCAGTTTACAAACAGGGGACTATGGCTACACCTTC.